Listed here are 24 T cell receptor beta chains from one sample, sequenced in a study of monozygotic twins with inflammatory bowel disease. TCRdb re-called the 5' RACE reads; one entry per CDR3 protein, DNA not given. The sample holds 420,000 or so distinct CDR3 sequences. Sequencing was carried out using blood. These receptor sequences come from a human donor with ulcerative colitis or Crohn's disease, or a healthy co-twin of an affected twin (not recorded which).

The chain has TRBV7-2 and TRBJ2-3; TCRdb's D call of TRBD2 is untestable without DNA. The CDR3 covers 17 residues. Germline V gene sequence: CDR1 SGHTA, CDR2 FQGNSA. CDR3: CASSLGVTSGRSDTQYF.

V usage is TRBV5-5 and J usage is TRBJ2-3; TCRdb returns TRBD2, unconfirmable since there is no DNA. The germline gives CDR1 SGHKS, CDR2 YYEKEE (reference sequence). The CDR3 is 16 residues long. The CDR3: CASSLAPVRPPDTQYF.

CDR3 amino acids: CASRRDRAHTGELFF. The genes are TRBV4-3 and TRBJ2-2; absent DNA, TCRdb's TRBD1 call cannot be checked. This CDR3 region has 15 residues. Germline loops: CDR1 LGHNA, CDR2 YSLEER.

This chain's CDR3 is CASSLVVLAGGRIPYNEQFF. The genes are TRBV5-1 and TRBJ2-1; TCRdb names TRBD2, which stays unverified in the absence of DNA. Per germline, CDR1 SGHRS and CDR2 YFSETQ. CDR3 length: 20 residues.

This chain connects TRBV28 to TRBJ2-1; lacking DNA, the TRBD1 call made by TCRdb goes unchecked. Germline CDR1 reads MDHEN; CDR2 reads SYDVKM. The CDR3 has 14 residues. CDR3 in amino acids: CATYFSAGASRAFF.

This chain's CDR3 is CASSFRDREVSDNQPQHF. This chain uses TRBV5-1 with TRBJ1-5; TCRdb reports TRBD1, a call that lacks DNA to check it against. This CDR3 is 18 amino acids long. CDR1 and CDR2 from the germline V gene are SGHRS and YFSETQ.

The chain joins TRBV5-5 to TRBJ2-1; as DNA is missing, the TRBD2 call by TCRdb cannot be tested. The CDR3 consists of 13 residues. Per germline, CDR1 SGHKS and CDR2 YYEKEE (reference sequence). The chain's CDR3 is CASSFLLAGEQFF.

This sequence joins TRBV20-1 and TRBJ2-1. CDR3 size: 15 residues. Germline assignment: CDR1 DFQATT and CDR2 SNEGSKA (reference sequence). CDR3 region: CSARVPGTAYNEQFF.

V gene TRBV5-4 combines with J gene TRBJ1-6; TCRdb returns TRBD1, unconfirmable since there is no DNA. Germline V lookup: CDR1 SGHNT, CDR2 YYREEE (reference sequence). This CDR3 comprises 17 residues. The CDR3 protein is CASSYRQARWGNSPLHF.

The chain uses TRBV29-1 and TRBJ1-2; TCRdb's D call, TRBD1, is unchecked because there is no DNA. Germline CDR1 is SQVTM and CDR2 is ANQGSEA. The CDR3 consists of 14 residues. The CDR3 sequence: CSARTGKDGDGYTF.

The chain joins TRBV24-1 to TRBJ2-2. CDR1 KGHDR and CDR2 SFDVKD come from the germline V gene. The CDR3 runs to 14 residues. CDR3 protein: CATSDFQVPGELFF.

The chain couples TRBV7-9 to TRBJ1-4. The germline CDR1 and CDR2 sequences are SEHNR and FQNEAQ (reference sequence). The CDR3 runs 16 residues. The CDR3 sequence: CASSLGRLATNEKLFF.

J is TRBJ2-7 and V is TRBV7-2; TCRdb designates TRBD1, a call that cannot be tested without DNA. The germline CDR1 and CDR2 sequences are SGHTA and FQGNSA. The CDR3 has 14 amino acids. The CDR3 region is CASSSDRGAWEQYF.

CDR3: CASQGRPRDGYTF. V gene TRBV7-8 combines with J gene TRBJ1-2. The CDR3 is 13 amino acids. Germline loops: CDR1 SGHVS, CDR2 FQNEAQ.

The chain uses TRBV6-6 and TRBJ2-1. The CDR3 length is 13 residues. Germline CDR1 is MNHNY and CDR2 is SVGAGI (reference sequence). The CDR3: CASREPPESEQFF.

J is TRBJ1-6 and V is TRBV28; TCRdb's assignment of TRBD1 cannot be checked, as there is no DNA. Germline CDR1 and CDR2: MDHEN and SYDVKM. There are 15 residues in the CDR3. The CDR3 spells CASSPLQLNHSPLHF.

This chain connects TRBV7-9 to TRBJ1-1. Looked up from germline, CDR1 is SEHNR and CDR2 is FQNEAQ (reference sequence). The CDR3 contains 14 residues. The chain's CDR3 is CASSPVWGNTEAFF. Looking up the rest from reference TRBV7-9 and TRBJ1-1 gives the full variable domain: DTGVSQNPRHKITKRGQNVTFRCDPISEHNRLYWYRQTLGQGPEFLTYFQNEAQLEKSRLLSDRFSAERPKGSFSTLEIQRTEQGDSAMYLCASSPVWGNTEAFFGQGTRLTVV.

The V and J genes are TRBV2 and TRBJ2-3; TCRdb lists TRBD1, though no DNA is available to test this call. Germline assignment: CDR1 SNHLY and CDR2 FYNNEI. CDR3 length: 14 residues. The CDR3 region is CASTLPGQTDTQYF.

The chain recombines TRBV5-1 with TRBJ2-7; TCRdb returns TRBD1, unconfirmable since there is no DNA. CDR1 is SGHRS and CDR2 is YFSETQ in the germline V gene. The CDR3 is made up of 14 amino acids. The CDR3 here is CASSERGISYEQYF.

The V and J genes are TRBV29-1 and TRBJ2-1. CDR3 length equals 13 residues. Germline lookup yields CDR1 SQVTM and CDR2 ANQGSEA. The CDR3 here is CSVGLLLNNEQFF.

The chain has TRBV2 and TRBJ1-1; TCRdb's D gene call, TRBD1, goes unchecked for lack of DNA. The CDR3 loop spans 14 amino acids. Germline assignment: CDR1 SNHLY and CDR2 FYNNEI. CDR3 amino acids: CASIKDRLNTEAFF.

The V and J genes are TRBV12-3 or TRBV12-4 and TRBJ2-5; absent DNA, TCRdb's TRBD2 call cannot be checked. CDR3 length equals 16 residues. CDR3 region: CASSLGTSVPQETQYF.

The V and J genes are TRBV7-2 and TRBJ2-2; TCRdb's D call of TRBD1 is untestable without DNA. The CDR3 totals 15 residues. Germline values: CDR1 SGHTA, CDR2 FQGNSA. The CDR3 sequence is CASSRGQANTGELFF. Based on the CDR3 plus reference TRBV7-2 and TRBJ2-2, the full variable domain is GAGVSQSPSNKVTEKGKDVELRCDPISGHTALYWYRQSLGQGLEFLIYFQGNSAPDKSGLPSDRFSAERTGGSVSTLTIQRTQQEDSAVYLCASSRGQANTGELFFGEGSRLTVL.

Here the CDR3 reads CASSYRGSYYEQYF. V and J are TRBV6-6 and TRBJ2-7; lacking DNA, the TRBD1 call made by TCRdb goes unchecked. There are 14 residues in the CDR3. Germline values: CDR1 MNHNY, CDR2 SVGAGI (reference sequence).